A selection of T cell receptor beta chains follows, all from one sample in a study of blood T cells in healthy people across ages. In TCRdb, the 5' RACE reads were re-called with MiXCR into one record per CDR3 protein. The profile shows over 1,300,000 distinct CDR3 sequences, approximately 59% of them singletons. The sample consisted of blood. Receptors originate from a man between 18 and 29 years old in good health. CDR3s leave out the opening cysteine and the closing phenylalanine or tryptophan.

j_gene	v_gene	CDR3aa
TRBJ2-3	TRBV10-3	AISGGTSGVTDTQY
TRBJ2-7	TRBV27	ASRILTGVEQY
TRBJ2-1	TRBV3-1	ASSPDTGYNEQF
TRBJ2-1	TRBV20-1	SAGQGPHEQF
TRBJ2-1	TRBV2	ASSEAGRGEQF
TRBJ2-3	TRBV9	ASSVVTANTQY
TRBJ2-3	TRBV11-2	ASSSRRDAQY
TRBJ2-3	TRBV14	ASSQGTHSRDTQY
TRBJ2-7	TRBV12-3/TRBV12-4	ASSLKGREQY
TRBJ2-1	TRBV4-2	ASSPILGSNEQF
TRBJ2-1	TRBV20-1	SAATPEKGVINEQF
TRBJ2-1	TRBV6-6	ASSRTSGGDNEQF
TRBJ2-1	TRBV6-1	ASSEVAGSIREQF
TRBJ1-1	TRBV4-2	ASSQDTAPGTEAF
TRBJ1-1	TRBV20-1	SARARDHTMNTEAF
TRBJ2-7	TRBV20-1	SARGAGAYEQY
TRBJ1-3	TRBV10-3	AISGDSGNTIY
TRBJ2-5	TRBV12-3/TRBV12-4	ASNSRVRETQY
TRBJ2-3	TRBV7-9	ASSSGVGGALTDTQY
TRBJ2-7	TRBV6-6	ASSLDVPEQY
TRBJ2-2	TRBV2	ASTPVPNTGELF
TRBJ1-2	TRBV4-2	ASSQGRNNYGYT
TRBJ2-7	TRBV12-3/TRBV12-4	ASSFRGVEQY
TRBJ2-1	TRBV11-1	ASSRFGDFNNEQF
TRBJ2-7	TRBV10-3	AAQGTGQVVYEQY
TRBJ2-7	TRBV4-3	ASSQWGGLNEQY
TRBJ2-7	TRBV7-9	ASGTGMNYEQY
TRBJ1-2	TRBV6-5	ASGARIDGYT
.	TRBV6-6	AISSRGSQYEQY
TRBJ1-2	TRBV15	ATSREGRGFPGYT
TRBJ2-5	TRBV7-9	ATGLVAEEQY
.	TRBV4-2	ASSQAGGDTYEQY
TRBJ1-1	TRBV20-1	SASGPEAF
TRBJ2-3	TRBV29-1	SVVLGDTQY
TRBJ2-7	TRBV27	ASSLRGPNEQY